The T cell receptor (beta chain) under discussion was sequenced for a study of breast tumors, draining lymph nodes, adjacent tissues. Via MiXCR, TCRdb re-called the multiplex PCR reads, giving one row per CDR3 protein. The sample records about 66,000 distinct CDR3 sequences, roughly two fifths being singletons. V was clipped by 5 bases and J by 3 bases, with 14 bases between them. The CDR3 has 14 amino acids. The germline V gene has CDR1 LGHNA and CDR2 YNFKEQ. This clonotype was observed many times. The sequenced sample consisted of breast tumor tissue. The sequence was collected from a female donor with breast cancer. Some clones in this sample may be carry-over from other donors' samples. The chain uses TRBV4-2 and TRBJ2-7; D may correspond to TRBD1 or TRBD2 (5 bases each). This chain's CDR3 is CASSSGLGDYEQYF. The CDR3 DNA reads TGTGCCAGCAGCTCGGGGCTAGGGGACTACGAGCAGTACTTC.